This T cell receptor (beta chain) was retrieved from a study of blood T cell repertoires in COVID-19. Study-wide background: T cells, B-cell-depleted T cells, or PBMCs supplied cDNA or gDNA.

From germline, CDR1 is SNHLY and CDR2 FYNNEI. Germline trimming cut 2 bases from V and 2 bases from J; bases unmatched to any gene: 2. This CDR3 is built from 15 residues. The table came from immunoSEQ multiplex PCR; TCRdb's copy has only in-frame clones and leaves some out. Here the sample spans 120,000 to 150,000 clones, roughly 76% being singletons. The chain recombines TRBV2 with TRBJ2-3, with 9 bases lining up with TRBD2. The receptor comes from a human donor with acute or convalescent COVID-19. The donor label of this sample is uncertain. The material sequenced was peripheral blood. The CDR3 DNA reads as TGTGCCAGCAGTGAACTAGCGGGGCTCACAGATACGCAGTATTTT. Protein sequence: CASSELAGLTDTQYF.